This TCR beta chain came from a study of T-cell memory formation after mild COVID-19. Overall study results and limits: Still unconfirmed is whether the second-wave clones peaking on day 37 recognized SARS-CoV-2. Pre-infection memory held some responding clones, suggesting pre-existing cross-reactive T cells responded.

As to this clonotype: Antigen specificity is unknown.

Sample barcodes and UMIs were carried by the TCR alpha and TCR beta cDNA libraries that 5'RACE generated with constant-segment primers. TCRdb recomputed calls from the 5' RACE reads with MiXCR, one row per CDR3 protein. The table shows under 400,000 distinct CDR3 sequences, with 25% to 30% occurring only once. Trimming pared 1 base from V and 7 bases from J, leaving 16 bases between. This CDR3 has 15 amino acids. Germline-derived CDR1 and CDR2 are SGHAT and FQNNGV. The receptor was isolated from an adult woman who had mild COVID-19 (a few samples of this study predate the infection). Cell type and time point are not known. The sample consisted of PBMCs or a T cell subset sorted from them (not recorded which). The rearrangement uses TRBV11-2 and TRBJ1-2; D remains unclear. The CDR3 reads CASSLGRNSPSGYTF. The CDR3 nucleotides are TGTGCCAGCAGCTTAGGCCGGAACAGCCCCTCTGGCTACACCTTC. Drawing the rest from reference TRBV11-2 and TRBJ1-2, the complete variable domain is EAGVAQSPRYKIIEKRQSVAFWCNPISGHATLYWYQQILGQGPKLLIQFQNNGVVDDSQLPKDRFSAERLKGVDSTLKIQPAKLEDSAVYLCASSLGRNSPSGYTFGSGTRLTVV.